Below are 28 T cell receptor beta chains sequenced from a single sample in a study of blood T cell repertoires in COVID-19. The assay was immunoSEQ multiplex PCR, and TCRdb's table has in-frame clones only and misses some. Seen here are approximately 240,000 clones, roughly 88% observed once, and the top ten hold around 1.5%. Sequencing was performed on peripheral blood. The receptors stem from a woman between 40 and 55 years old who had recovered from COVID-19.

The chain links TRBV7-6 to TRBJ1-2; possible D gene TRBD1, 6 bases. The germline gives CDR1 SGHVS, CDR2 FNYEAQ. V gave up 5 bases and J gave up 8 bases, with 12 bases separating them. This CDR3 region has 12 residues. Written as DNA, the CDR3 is TGTGCCAGCAGCGGATTCACAGGGGGCTACACCTTC. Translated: CASSGFTGGYTF.

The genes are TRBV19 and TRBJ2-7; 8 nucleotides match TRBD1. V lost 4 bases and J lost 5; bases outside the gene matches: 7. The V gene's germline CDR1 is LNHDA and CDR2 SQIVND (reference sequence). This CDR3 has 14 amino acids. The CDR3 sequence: CASSSPGQANEQYF. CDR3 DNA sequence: TGTGCCAGTAGTAGCCCGGGACAGGCCAACGAGCAGTACTTC.

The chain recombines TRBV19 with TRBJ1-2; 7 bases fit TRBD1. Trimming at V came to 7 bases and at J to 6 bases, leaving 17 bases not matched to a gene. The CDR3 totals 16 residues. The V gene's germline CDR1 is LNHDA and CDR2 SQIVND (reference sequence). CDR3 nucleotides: TGTGCCAGTACCTTGGGCCCTTTGACAGGGAAAGATGGCTACACCTTC. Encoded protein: CASTLGPLTGKDGYTF.

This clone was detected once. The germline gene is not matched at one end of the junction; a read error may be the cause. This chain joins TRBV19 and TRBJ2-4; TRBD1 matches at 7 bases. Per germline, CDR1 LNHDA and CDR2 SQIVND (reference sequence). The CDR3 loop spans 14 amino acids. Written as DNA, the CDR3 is TGTGCCAGTAGCATAGGGGGCGGTACAAACATTCAGTACTTC. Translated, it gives CASSIGGGTNIQYF.

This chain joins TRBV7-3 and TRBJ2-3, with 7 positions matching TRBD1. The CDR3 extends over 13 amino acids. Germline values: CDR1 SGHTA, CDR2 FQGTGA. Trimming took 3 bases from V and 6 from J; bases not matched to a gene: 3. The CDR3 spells CASSLTGPDTQYF. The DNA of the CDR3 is TGTGCCAGCAGCTTGACAGGGCCGGATACGCAGTATTTT.

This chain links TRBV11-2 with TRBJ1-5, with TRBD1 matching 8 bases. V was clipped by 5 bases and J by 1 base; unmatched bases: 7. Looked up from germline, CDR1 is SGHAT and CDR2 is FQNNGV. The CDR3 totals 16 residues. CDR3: CASSDQGAISNQPQHF. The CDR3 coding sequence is TGTGCCAGCAGCGATCAGGGGGCTATCAGCAATCAGCCCCAGCATTTT.

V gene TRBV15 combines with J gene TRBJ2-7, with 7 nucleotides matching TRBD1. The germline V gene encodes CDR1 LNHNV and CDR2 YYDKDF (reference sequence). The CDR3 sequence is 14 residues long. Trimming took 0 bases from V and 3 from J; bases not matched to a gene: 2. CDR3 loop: CATSRDWDSYEQYF. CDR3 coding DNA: TGTGCCACCAGCAGAGATTGGGACAGCTACGAGCAGTACTTC.

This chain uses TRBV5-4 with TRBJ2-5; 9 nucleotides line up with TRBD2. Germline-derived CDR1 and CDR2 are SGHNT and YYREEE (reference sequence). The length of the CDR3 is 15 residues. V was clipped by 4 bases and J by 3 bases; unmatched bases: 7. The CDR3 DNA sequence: TGTGCCAGCAGCCCACGCGGGGGGGCAGAAGAGACCCAGTACTTC. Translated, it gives CASSPRGGAEETQYF.

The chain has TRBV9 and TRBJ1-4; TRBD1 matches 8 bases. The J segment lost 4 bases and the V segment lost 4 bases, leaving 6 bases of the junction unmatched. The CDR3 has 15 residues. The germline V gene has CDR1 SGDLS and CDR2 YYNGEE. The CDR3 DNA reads TGTGCCAGCAGCCCAGGGGGCCCCCTTAATGAAAAACTGTTTTTT. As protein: CASSPGGPLNEKLFF.

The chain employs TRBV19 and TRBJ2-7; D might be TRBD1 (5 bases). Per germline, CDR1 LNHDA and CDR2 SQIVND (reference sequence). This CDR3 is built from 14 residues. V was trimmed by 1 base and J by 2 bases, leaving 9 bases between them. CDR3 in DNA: TGTGCCAGTAGTATAGCGCAGGGTCCCTACGAGCAGTACTTC. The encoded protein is CASSIAQGPYEQYF.

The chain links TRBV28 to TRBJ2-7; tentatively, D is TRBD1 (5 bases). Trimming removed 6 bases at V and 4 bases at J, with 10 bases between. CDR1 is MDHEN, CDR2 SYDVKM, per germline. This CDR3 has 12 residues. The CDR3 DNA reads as TGTGCCAGCAGGGTAGACAGTTACGAGCAGTACTTC. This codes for CASRVDSYEQYF.

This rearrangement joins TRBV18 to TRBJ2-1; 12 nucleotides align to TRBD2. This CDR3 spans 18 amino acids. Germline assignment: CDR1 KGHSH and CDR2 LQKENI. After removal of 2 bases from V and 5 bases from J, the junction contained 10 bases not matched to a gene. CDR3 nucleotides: TGTGCCAGCTCACCATCCCGCGTCCTAGCGGGGGGGGACAATGAGCAGTTCTTC. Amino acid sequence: CASSPSRVLAGGDNEQFF.

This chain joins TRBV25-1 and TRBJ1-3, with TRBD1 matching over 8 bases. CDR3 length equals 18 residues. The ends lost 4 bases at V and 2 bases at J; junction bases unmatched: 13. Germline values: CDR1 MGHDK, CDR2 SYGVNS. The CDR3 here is CASSGVFGTGGTGNTIYF. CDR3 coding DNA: TGTGCCAGCAGTGGAGTTTTTGGGACAGGAGGAACTGGAAACACCATATATTTT.

DNA of the CDR3: TGTGCCAGCAGCCACCGGGACAGCTCCTACAATGAGCAGTTCTTC. Protein: CASSHRDSSYNEQFF. The chain has TRBV6-2 or TRBV6-3 and TRBJ2-1, with 7 nucleotides matching TRBD1. CDR1 and CDR2 from the germline V gene are MNHEY and SVGEGT. The CDR3 contains 15 residues. With V trimmed by 6 bases and J by 0 bases, 5 bases remained unmatched.

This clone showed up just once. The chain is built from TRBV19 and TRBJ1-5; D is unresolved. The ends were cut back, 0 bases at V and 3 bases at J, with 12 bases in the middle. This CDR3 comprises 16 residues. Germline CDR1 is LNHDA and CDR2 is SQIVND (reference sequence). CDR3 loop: CASSIDGGLLNQPQHF. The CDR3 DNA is TGTGCCAGTAGTATAGACGGCGGACTCCTCAATCAGCCCCAGCATTTT.

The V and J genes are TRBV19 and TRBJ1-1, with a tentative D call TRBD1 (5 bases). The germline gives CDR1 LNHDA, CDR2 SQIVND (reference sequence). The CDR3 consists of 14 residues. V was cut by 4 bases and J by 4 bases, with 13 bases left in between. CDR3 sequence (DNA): TGTGCCAGTAGTAGGGGGAGGGTGAGCACTGAAGCTTTCTTT. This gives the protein CASSRGRVSTEAFF.

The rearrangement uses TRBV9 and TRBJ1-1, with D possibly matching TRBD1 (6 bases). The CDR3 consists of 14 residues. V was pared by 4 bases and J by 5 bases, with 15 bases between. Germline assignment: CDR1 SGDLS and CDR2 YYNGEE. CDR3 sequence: CASSFTQGATEAFF. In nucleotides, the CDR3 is TGTGCCAGCAGCTTCACACAGGGTGCAACTGAAGCTTTCTTT.

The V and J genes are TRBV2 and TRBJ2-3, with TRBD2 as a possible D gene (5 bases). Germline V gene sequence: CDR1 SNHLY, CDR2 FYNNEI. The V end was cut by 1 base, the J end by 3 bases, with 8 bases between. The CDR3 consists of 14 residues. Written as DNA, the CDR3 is TGTGCCAGCAGTGAAGATCGGGGTACAGATACGCAGTATTTT. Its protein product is CASSEDRGTDTQYF.

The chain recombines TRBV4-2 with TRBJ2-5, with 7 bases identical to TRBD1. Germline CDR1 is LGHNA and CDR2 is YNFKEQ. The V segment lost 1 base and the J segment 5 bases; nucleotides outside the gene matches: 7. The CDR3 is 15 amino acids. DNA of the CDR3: TGTGCCAGCAGCCAAGGTATCACAGGGGCCGAGACCCAGTACTTC. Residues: CASSQGITGAETQYF.

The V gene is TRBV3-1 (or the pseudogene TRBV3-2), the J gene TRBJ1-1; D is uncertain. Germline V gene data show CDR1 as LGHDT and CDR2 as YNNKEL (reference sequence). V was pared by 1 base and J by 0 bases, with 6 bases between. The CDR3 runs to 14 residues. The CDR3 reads CASSQVAVNTEAFF. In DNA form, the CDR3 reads TGTGCCAGCAGCCAAGTCGCAGTGAACACTGAAGCTTTCTTT.

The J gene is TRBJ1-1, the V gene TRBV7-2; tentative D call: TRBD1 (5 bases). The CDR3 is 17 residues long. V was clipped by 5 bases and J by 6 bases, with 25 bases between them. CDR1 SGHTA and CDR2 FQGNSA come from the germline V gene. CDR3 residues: CASSGGGGRPQGSEAFF. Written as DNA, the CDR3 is TGTGCCAGCAGCGGGGGGGGTGGGAGACCCCAGGGATCTGAAGCTTTCTTT.

CDR3 in amino acids: CASSLDIRYGYTF. The DNA of the CDR3 is TGCGCCAGCAGCTTGGACATTCGCTATGGCTACACCTTC. The chain has TRBV5-1 and TRBJ1-2; D unclear. Trimming cost V 0 bases and J 4 bases, with 7 bases left between them. The CDR3 sequence is 13 residues long. The germline gives CDR1 SGHRS, CDR2 YFSETQ.

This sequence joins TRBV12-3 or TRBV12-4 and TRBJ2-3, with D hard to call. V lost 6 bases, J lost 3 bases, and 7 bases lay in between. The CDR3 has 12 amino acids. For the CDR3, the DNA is TGTGCCAGCAGCCCCGTGACAGATACGCAGTATTTT. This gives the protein CASSPVTDTQYF.

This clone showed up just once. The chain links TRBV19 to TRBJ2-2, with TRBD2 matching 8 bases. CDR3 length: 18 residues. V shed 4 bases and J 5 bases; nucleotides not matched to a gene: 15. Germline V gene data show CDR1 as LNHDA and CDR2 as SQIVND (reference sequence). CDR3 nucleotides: TGTGCCAGTAGTAAAACTATAGGTTTGTCTAGCGGGACCGGGGAGCTGTTTTTT. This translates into CASSKTIGLSSGTGELFF.

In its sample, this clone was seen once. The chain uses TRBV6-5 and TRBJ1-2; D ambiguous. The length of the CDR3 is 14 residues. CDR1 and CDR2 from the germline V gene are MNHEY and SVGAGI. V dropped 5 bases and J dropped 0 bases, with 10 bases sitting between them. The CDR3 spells CASSPSATNYGYTF. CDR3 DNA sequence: TGTGCCAGCAGTCCCAGCGCAACTAACTATGGCTACACCTTC.

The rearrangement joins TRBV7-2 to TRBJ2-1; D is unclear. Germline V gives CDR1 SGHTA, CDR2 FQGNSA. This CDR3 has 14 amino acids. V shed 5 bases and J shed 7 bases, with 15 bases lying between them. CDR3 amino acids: CASSPQAQANEQFF. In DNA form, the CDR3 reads TGTGCCAGCAGCCCGCAGGCCCAGGCAAATGAGCAGTTCTTC.

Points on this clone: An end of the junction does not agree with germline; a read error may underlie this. The CDR3 sequence: CAISGGLNAEAFF. Here the CDR3 DNA reads TGTGCCATCAGTGGGGGCTTGAACGCTGAAGCTTTCTTT. The chain combines TRBV10-3 with TRBJ1-1, with a weak D call TRBD1 (5 bases). The CDR3 has 13 amino acids. Germline-derived CDR1 and CDR2 are ENHRY and SYGVKD.

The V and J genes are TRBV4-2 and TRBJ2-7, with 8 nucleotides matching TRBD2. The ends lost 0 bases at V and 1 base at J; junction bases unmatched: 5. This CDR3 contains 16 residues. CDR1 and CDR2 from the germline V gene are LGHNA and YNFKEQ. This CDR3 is CASSQESSGLSYEQYF. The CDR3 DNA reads TGTGCCAGCAGCCAAGAATCTAGCGGGCTTTCCTACGAGCAGTACTTC.